The clone carrying this TCR beta chain was seen repeatedly, ten times or more. Its antigen is currently unknown. This entry comes from a study of T cells in Graves' hyperthyroidism and ophthalmopathy. Notes on the study in general: Most expanded thyroid clonotypes above 0.001 recurred in blood.

TCR beta CDR3 regions were amplified from RNA. An initial round of RT-PCR targeting the TCR CDR3 relied on the HTBI primer set. In TCRdb, the multiplex PCR reads were re-called with MiXCR into one record per CDR3 protein. The sample holds roughly 600,000 distinct CDR3 sequences; 13% to 15% are singletons and the top ten take under 15%. Germline V gene sequence: CDR1 DFQATT, CDR2 SNEGSKA (reference sequence). This CDR3 spans 14 amino acids. Trimming took 0 bases from V and 2 from J, leaving 10 bases between them. This TCR derives from a woman aged 45 to 65 with Graves' ophthalmopathy. The sequenced sample consisted of blood. The chain employs TRBV20-1 and TRBJ2-5, with D possibly TRBD1 on 5 matching bases. CDR3 DNA: TGCAGTGCTAGAGATCCCGCAGGGCAAGAGACCCAGTACTTC. It encodes CSARDPAGQETQYF.